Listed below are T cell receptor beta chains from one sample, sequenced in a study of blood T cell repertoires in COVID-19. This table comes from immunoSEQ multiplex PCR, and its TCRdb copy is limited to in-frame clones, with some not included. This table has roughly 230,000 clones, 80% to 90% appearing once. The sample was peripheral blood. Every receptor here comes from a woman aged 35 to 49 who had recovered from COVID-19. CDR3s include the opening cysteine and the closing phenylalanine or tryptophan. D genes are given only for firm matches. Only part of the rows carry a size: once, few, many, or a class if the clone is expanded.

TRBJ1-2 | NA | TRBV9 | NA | TGTGCCAGCAGCGTAGGACCGCAGGGGATAGGGTATGGCTACACCTTC | CASSVGPQGIGYGYTF
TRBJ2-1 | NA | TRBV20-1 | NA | TGCAGTGCTAGTTTTCGCGGGGCGGACAATGAGCAGTTCTTC | CSASFRGADNEQFF
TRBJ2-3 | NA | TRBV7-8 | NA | TGTGCCACCAACGAGCGGGCGACAGATACGCAGTATTTT | CATNERATDTQYF
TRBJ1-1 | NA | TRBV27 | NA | TGTGCCAGCAGTTTTGTTGCGGGGTCGGGCACTGAAGCTTTCTTT | CASSFVAGSGTEAFF
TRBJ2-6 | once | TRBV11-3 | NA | TGTGCCAGCAGCTTAGTATTGAGCCGGTCTGGGGCCAACGTCCTGACTTTC | CASSLVLSRSGANVLTF
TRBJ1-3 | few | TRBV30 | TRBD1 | TGTGCCTCGCCGGACAGGGGCGAAAACACCATATATTTT | CASPDRGENTIYF
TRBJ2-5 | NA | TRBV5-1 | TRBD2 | TGCGCCAGCAGCTTGGATGTTCAGCGGGGGACATCTGGAGAGACCCAGTACTTC | CASSLDVQRGTSGETQYF
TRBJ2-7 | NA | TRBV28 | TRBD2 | TGTGCCAGCAGTCCACCGGGGAGGGTTAATGGGCAGTACTTC | CASSPPGRVNGQYF
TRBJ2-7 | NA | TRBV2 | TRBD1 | TGTGCCAGCAGTGCCAGGGCAGGGGGCCACTACGAGCAGTACTTC | CASSARAGGHYEQYF
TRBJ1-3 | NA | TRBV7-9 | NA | TGTGCCAGCAGCTTAGGGACATTCGGAAACACCATATATTTT | CASSLGTFGNTIYF
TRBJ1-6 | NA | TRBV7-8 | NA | TGTGCCAGCAGCTTACCTAAAAATTCACCCCTCCACTTT | CASSLPKNSPLHF
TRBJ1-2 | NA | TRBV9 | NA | TGTGCCAGCAGCGTAGTTAGCGGGGGTGGCTACACCTTC | CASSVVSGGGYTF
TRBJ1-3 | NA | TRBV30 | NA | TGTGCCTGGAGACAGGGATCCTCTGGAAACACCATATATTTT | CAWRQGSSGNTIYF
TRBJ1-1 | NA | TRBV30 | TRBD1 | TGTGCCTGGAGCGACAGGGGAACTGAAGCTTTCTTT | CAWSDRGTEAFF
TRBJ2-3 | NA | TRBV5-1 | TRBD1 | TGCGCCAGCAGCCTCTTGGCATCAGGGGGCATGGATACGCAGTATTTT | CASSLLASGGMDTQYF
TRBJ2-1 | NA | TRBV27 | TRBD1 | TGTGCCAGCAGTTTAATAACGGGACAGGTCGTCAATGAGCAGTTCTTC | CASSLITGQVVNEQFF
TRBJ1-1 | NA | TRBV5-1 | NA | TGCGCCAGCACTCAGGCAGTGAACACTGAAGCTTTCTTT | CASTQAVNTEAFF
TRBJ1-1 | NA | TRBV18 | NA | TGTGCCAGCGCCCAGGGGATGAACACTGAAGCTTTCTTT | CASAQGMNTEAFF
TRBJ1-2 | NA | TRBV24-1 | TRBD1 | TGTGCCACCAGTGAGGGGGACAGCTACTATGGCTACACCTTC | CATSEGDSYYGYTF
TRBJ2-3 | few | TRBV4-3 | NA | TGCGCCAGCAGCCGGGGACTCCTGATGGGAGATACGCAGTATTTT | CASSRGLLMGDTQYF
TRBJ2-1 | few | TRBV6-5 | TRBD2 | TGTGCCAGCAGTTACGCGGCTAGCGGGTACAATGAGCAGTTCTTC | CASSYAASGYNEQFF
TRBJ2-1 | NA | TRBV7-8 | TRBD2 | TGTGCCAGCAGCTTAACTGTGAGGACTAGCGGACACAATGAGCAGTTCTTC | CASSLTVRTSGHNEQFF
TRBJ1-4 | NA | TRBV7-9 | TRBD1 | TGTGCCAGCAGCTCCGGGACAGGGGGCACCAATGAAAAACTGTTTTTT | CASSSGTGGTNEKLFF
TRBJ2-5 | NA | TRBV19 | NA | TGTGCCAGTATGGCCCGAGGATCCGGGGAGACCCAGTACTTC | CASMARGSGETQYF
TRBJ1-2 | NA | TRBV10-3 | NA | TGTGCCATCAGTGGGACAGCTTTCCAGAGGGATGGCTACACCTTC | CAISGTAFQRDGYTF
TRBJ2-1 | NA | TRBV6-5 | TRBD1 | TGTGCCAGCAGTAACGGACAGGTCAATGAGCAGTTCTTC | CASSNGQVNEQFF
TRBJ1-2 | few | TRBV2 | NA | TGTGCCAGCAGTGACACGTACAATGGCTACACCTTC | CASSDTYNGYTF
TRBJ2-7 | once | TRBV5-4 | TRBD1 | TGTGCCAGCAGCCCCGGACAGGGAAGTCCCTACGAGCAGTACTTC | CASSPGQGSPYEQYF
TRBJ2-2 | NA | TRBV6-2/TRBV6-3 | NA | TGTGCCAGCAGCCATATAGCCGGGGAGCTGTTTTTT | CASSHIAGELFF
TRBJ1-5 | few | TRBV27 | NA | TGTGCCAGCAGTTTATCCCCAGGGTCGTATAATCAGCCCCAGCATTTT | CASSLSPGSYNQPQHF
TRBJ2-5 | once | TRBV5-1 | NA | TGCGCCAGCAGCTTGGGACAGATCACAGAGACCCAGTACTTC | CASSLGQITETQYF
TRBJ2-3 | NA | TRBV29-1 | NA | TGCAGCTCGTGGGCGATCGCAGATACGCAGTATTTT | CSSWAIADTQYF
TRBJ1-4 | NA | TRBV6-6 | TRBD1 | TGTGCCAGCAGGATTACAGGGGGTGGGCCGGGTGAAAAACTGTTTTTT | CASRITGGGPGEKLFF
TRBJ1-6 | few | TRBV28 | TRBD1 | TGTGCCAGCAGGTTACAGGGGGCGCCTCATTCACCCCTCCACTTT | CASRLQGAPHSPLHF
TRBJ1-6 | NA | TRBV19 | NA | TGTGCCAGTAGATCCCCCCAAGGGGCAACTTATAATTCACCCCTCCACTTT | CASRSPQGATYNSPLHF
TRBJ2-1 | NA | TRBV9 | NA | TGTGCCAGCAGCGCAAGCGGTGGCTCCTACAATGAGCAGTTCTTC | CASSASGGSYNEQFF
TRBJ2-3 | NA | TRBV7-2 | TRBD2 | TGTGCCAGCAGTCGACTAGCGGGAGGGCCATCTGATACGCAGTATTTT | CASSRLAGGPSDTQYF
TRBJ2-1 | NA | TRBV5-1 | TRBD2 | TGCGCCAGCAGGGAGGGGACTAGCGGATTCTCAAATGAGCAGTTCTTC | CASREGTSGFSNEQFF
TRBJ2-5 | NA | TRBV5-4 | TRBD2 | TGTGCCAGCAGCTGGGGACTAGCGGGTCGAGAGACCCAGTACTTC | CASSWGLAGRETQYF
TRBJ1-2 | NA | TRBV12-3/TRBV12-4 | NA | TGTGCCAGCAGCCCCTCGGGGTATGGCTACACCTTC | CASSPSGYGYTF
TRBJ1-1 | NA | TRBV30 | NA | TGTGCCTGGAGTGTAGGTACGGGCACTGAAGCTTTCTTT | CAWSVGTGTEAFF
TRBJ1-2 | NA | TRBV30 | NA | TGTGCCTGGAGTGTATTGGGGGGGCTCGGCTACACCTTC | CAWSVLGGLGYTF
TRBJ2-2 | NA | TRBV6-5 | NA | TGTGCCAGCAGTTACTACCTGCGAGGGGGCGGGGAGCTGTTTTTT | CASSYYLRGGGELFF